Sequencing of this T cell receptor (beta chain) was carried out in a study of T cells in Graves' hyperthyroidism and ophthalmopathy (dated by TCRdb to between 2018 and 2020). Notes on the research overall: Peripheral blood was sampled at the time of initial diagnosis, prior to any treatment. A discovery cohort of fewer than 110 patients, roughly 43 with Graves' ophthalmopathy and approximately 57 with stable Graves' hyperthyroidism, was used to find distinguishing TCR V-J signatures. The approximately 100 discovery patients were divided at random into training and test sets in a 7:3 ratio. According to the paper, TCR Vbeta CDR3 sequencing was carried out on 135 peripheral blood samples, which came from more than 40 ophthalmopathy, around 74 hyperthyroidism and some 17 progressor patients. Once sampling was done, hyperthyroidism patients were given methimazole at a starting dose of 30 mg daily, whereas ophthalmopathy patients were given high-dose intravenous methylprednisolone. In more than 5 Graves' hyperthyroidism patients, the study also compared T-cell repertoires from thyroid tissue with T-cell repertoires from blood. Prospective prediction of ophthalmopathy was tested in an independent validation cohort consisting of under 20 hyperthyroidism patients and approximately 16 patients who later progressed to ophthalmopathy.

From the cysteine through the phenylalanine, the CDR3 covers 16 amino acids. Just the 48-base CDR3 DNA is kept, in frame starting at base 1. CDR1 and CDR2 were assigned from the germline V gene as MDHEN and SYDVKM. The V end loses 6 bases and the J end loses 1 base, and a stretch of 16 bases separates them. Graves' hyperthyroidism was defined as stable when no progression to ophthalmopathy occurred over 18 months of follow-up. Hyperthyroidism patients were aged 18 to 65 years and newly diagnosed, with disease duration of less than 2 months. Exclusion was applied to patients with uncontrolled infections, other autoimmune diseases, pregnancy or lactation. Clinical symptoms, serum thyroxine and TRAb, thyroid ultrasound, and orbital computed tomography formed the basis for the diagnoses. PBMCs were isolated from approximately 10 ml of fresh peripheral blood by Ficoll-Paque density gradient centrifugation. Total RNA was extracted using Trizol reagent, and RNA quality was assessed on an Agilent 2100 Bioanalyzer.

The TCR beta CDR3 regions were amplified from the RNA transcripts. For the first round of RT-PCR on the TCR CDR3, the HTBI primer set was used together with the Qiagen OneStep RT-PCR kit. Libraries were constructed in a second round of multiplex PCR, after which size selection and purification were carried out. Sequencing of the libraries was done on an Illumina HiSeq2000 using paired-end 100 bp reads. As for how the authors treated the data: SOAPnuke was used to process the raw data, throwing out any read that contained adapters or uncalled bases, had a mean Phred below 15, or lacked an exact constant-primer or identifier match. COPE v1.2.5 was used to merge the high-quality paired reads, and each unique nucleotide sequence was defined as a clonotype. MiTCR v1.1 was used to align clonotypes to the IMGT TRBV, TRBD and TRBJ reference segments. The analysis included only V-J combinations with a frequency above 0.0001, which together covered about 99% of the repertoires. A TCS score was defined as the ratio of F50 (clonal expansion) to E x V (chaos), with BLOSUM62-based TCRdist applied between CDR3 peptides within each V-J. Welch's t-statistics and random forest reduced some 510 V-J features to 13, which were used in a naive Bayes classifier (R e1071). The public reads were reanalyzed by TCRdb: fastp trimming at Q25, MiXCR alignment, in-frame beta chains only. Each entry is one CDR3 protein sequence, shown with its most common DNA and genes. Here the V and J calls rest on TCRdb's processing, not on the authors' analysis. The sample yields around 520,000 distinct CDR3 sequences; approximately 14% were counted once. The leading ten clones occupy about 15% of the sample.

The full study reports these points: A model built on a 13 V-J signature distinguished ophthalmopathy from stable hyperthyroidism, reaching roughly 88% sensitivity and around 82% specificity in cross-validation and 80%/75% in testing. Most expanded thyroid clonotypes (frequency above 0.001) were also detected in blood, a finding suggesting that blood repertoires may reflect thyroid immune responses. In validation, progression to ophthalmopathy was predicted by the model with nearly 71% sensitivity and approximately 78% specificity, a median of roughly 6.4 months before onset. No statistical method was used to fix the sample size in advance, and group allocation was not hidden from the investigators.

In this sample, this clonotype turned up many times. No cognate antigen has been identified for it. It has no much larger one-base neighbor in the sample; base qualities were not kept. Sequences were obtained from blood. The chain is assembled from TRBV28 and TRBJ2-1; the D gene is possibly TRBD2, with 6 bases matching. The sequence was obtained from a woman aged 40 to 55 with Graves' hyperthyroidism. The nucleotides are TGTGCCAGCAGCCAAGCGGGCCCGGGGTCCTACAATGAGCAGTTCTTC. It encodes CASSQAGPGSYNEQFF.